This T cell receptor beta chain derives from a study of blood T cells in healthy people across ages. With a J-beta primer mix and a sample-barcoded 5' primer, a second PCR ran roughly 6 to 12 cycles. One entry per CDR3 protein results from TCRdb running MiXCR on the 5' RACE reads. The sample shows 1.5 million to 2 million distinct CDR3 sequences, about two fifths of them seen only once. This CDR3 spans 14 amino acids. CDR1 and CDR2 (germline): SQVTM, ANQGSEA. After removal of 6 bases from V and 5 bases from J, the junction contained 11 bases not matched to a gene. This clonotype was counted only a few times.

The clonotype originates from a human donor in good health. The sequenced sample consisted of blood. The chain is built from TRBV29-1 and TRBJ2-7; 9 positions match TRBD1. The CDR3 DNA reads TGCAGCGTGATACAGGGGGCGATTGAGGACGAGCAGTACTTC. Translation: CSVIQGAIEDEQYF.